The rows below give T cell receptor beta chains drawn from one sample of a study of blood T cell repertoires in COVID-19. Sequencing used immunoSEQ multiplex PCR; TCRdb keeps in-frame clones, though not all of them. The table has 250,000 to 300,000 clones, about nine tenths seen once. Sequenced sample: PBMCs or T cells enriched from blood (not recorded which). The source of these receptors is a woman in her 30s who had recovered from COVID-19. The CDR3 runs from the conserved cysteine through the conserved F or W. D genes are given only for firm matches.

DNA | CDR3 | V | D | length | J
TGTGCCAGCAGTGTAAAGAACACTGAAGCTTTCTTT | CASSVKNTEAFF | TRBV28 | - | 12 | TRBJ1-1
TGTGCCAGCAGACCCCAGGACAGGGTTAACTATGGCTACACCTTC | CASRPQDRVNYGYTF | TRBV7-6 | TRBD1 | 15 | TRBJ1-2
TGTGCCAGTAGAGATACTGGGACAGGGGGCGGGTCGGATGGCTACACCTTC | CASRDTGTGGGSDGYTF | TRBV19 | TRBD1 | 17 | TRBJ1-2
TGTGCCAGCAGCTTAGAAGCGCAGGGGGTTGAAGCTTTCTTT | CASSLEAQGVEAFF | TRBV7-9 | TRBD1 | 14 | TRBJ1-1
TGTGCCAGCAGCTTAACAGCGGGGCAATACGAGCAGTACTTC | CASSLTAGQYEQYF | TRBV7-2 | TRBD2 | 14 | TRBJ2-7
TGTGCCAGTAGCTCCTTCGCCCGGGGAAGCTCCTACAATGAGCAGTTCTTC | CASSSFARGSSYNEQFF | TRBV19 | - | 17 | TRBJ2-1
TGTGCCAGCAGTTACTCTGTAATCGCGGGAGTGAATGAGCAGTTCTTC | CASSYSVIAGVNEQFF | TRBV6-5 | TRBD2 | 16 | TRBJ2-1
TGTGCCAGCAGCTTAGAACCAGCGGGATCCGGGGAGCTGTTTTTT | CASSLEPAGSGELFF | TRBV7-2 | TRBD2 | 15 | TRBJ2-2
TGTGCCAGCAGCCCGGGACTAGCGGGAGGGAACATTCAGTACTTC | CASSPGLAGGNIQYF | TRBV7-2 | TRBD2 | 15 | TRBJ2-4
TGCGCCAGCAGCTTGCTAGCCGTCGGCAATGAGCAGTTCTTC | CASSLLAVGNEQFF | TRBV5-1 | - | 14 | TRBJ2-1
TGTGCCAGCAGTTTCACAGGGGCTGAAGCTTTCTTT | CASSFTGAEAFF | TRBV12-3/TRBV12-4 | TRBD1 | 12 | TRBJ1-1